These 28 T cell receptor beta chains share one sample of origin, sequenced in a study of Graves' ophthalmopathy and Graves' hyperthyroidism. The authors amplified TCR beta CDR3 regions from RNA transcripts. HTBI primers were used in a first-round RT-PCR, which preceded a second-round multiplex PCR. In TCRdb, the multiplex PCR reads were re-called with MiXCR into one record per CDR3 protein. The profile covers around 1.1 million distinct CDR3 sequences, with 35% to 40% appearing a single time and approximately 12% taken by the ten largest. Sequencing used peripheral blood or thyroid tissue (not recorded which). All receptors derive from an adult man with Graves' hyperthyroidism.

This clonotype was seen repeatedly, ten times or more. The chain is built from TRBV6-5 and TRBJ2-7; D possibly uses TRBD1 or TRBD2 (5 bases each). Trimming shortened V by 8 bases and J by 5 bases, and 16 bases separated the two germline ends. Germline V gene data show CDR1 as MNHEY and CDR2 as SVGAGI. This CDR3 region has 13 residues. CDR3 sequence (DNA): TGTGCCAGCGTCGGGGCTGCGGCTGACGAGCAGTACTTC. Translated: CASVGAAADEQYF.

Only a few counts were recorded for this clonotype. This chain joins TRBV14 and TRBJ2-7; D call uncertain. V shed 4 bases and J shed 0 bases, with 13 bases lying between them. The CDR3 is 15 amino acids. Germline loops: CDR1 SGHDN, CDR2 FVKESK. The CDR3 sequence is CASSPPDRRSYEQYF. CDR3 bases: TGTGCCAGCAGCCCACCTGACCGGCGCTCCTACGAGCAGTACTTC.

J is TRBJ2-7 and V is TRBV19; 7 bases are a match to TRBD1. The CDR3 is 14 amino acids. V dropped 7 bases and J dropped 3; count of bases not matched to a gene: 9. From germline, CDR1 is LNHDA and CDR2 SQIVND (reference sequence). CDR3: CASTPPGQRYEQYF. Here the CDR3 DNA reads TGTGCCAGTACCCCGCCGGGACAGCGCTACGAGCAGTACTTC. Drawing the rest from reference TRBV19 and TRBJ2-7, the complete variable domain is DGGITQSPKYLFRKEGQNVTLSCEQNLNHDAMYWYRQDPGQGLRLIYYSQIVNDFQKGDIAEGYSVSREKKESFPLTVTSAQKNPTAFYLCASTPPGQRYEQYFGPGTRLTVT.

The V gene is TRBV19, the J gene TRBJ2-7; the D is unclear. Trimming removed 10 bases from V and 3 bases from J, with 19 bases in between. Germline V gene data show CDR1 as LNHDA and CDR2 as SQIVND (reference sequence). The CDR3 extends over 14 amino acids. The CDR3 DNA sequence: TGTGCCATCCGTGGACGATCAGGAGACTACGAGCAGTACTTC. This encodes CAIRGRSGDYEQYF.

On this clonotype: One end of the junction is discordant with germline, which a read error may explain. This chain links TRBV30 with TRBJ1-1, with D unresolved. Germline CDR1 and CDR2: GTSNPN and SVGIG (reference sequence). CDR3 size: 12 residues. In DNA, the CDR3 is TGTGCCTGGAGCCTGGGTAAGACTGAAGCTTCCTTT. This translates into CAWSLGKTEASF. Supplemented by reference TRBV30 and TRBJ1-1, the full variable domain reads SQTIHQWPATLVQPVGSPLSLECTVEGTSNPNLYWYRQAAGRGLQLLFYSVGIGQISSEVPQNLSASRPQDRQFILSSKKLLLSDSGFYLCAWSLGKTEASFGQGTRLTVV.

As concerns this clonotype: One end of the junction does not line up with germline, which may come from a read error. The genes are TRBV9 and TRBJ1-1; maybe TRBD1 (6 bases). The CDR3 spans 12 residues. Germline-derived CDR1 and CDR2 are SGDLS and YYNGEE. In DNA form, the CDR3 reads TGTGCCAGCAGACAGGCGGGGCAGGGGTTACTCTTT. Amino acids: CASRQAGQGLLF.

This CDR3 reads CATSRDSESNQPQHF. The CDR3 DNA reads TGTGCCACCAGCAGAGACAGTGAGAGCAATCAGCCCCAGCATTTT. The V and J genes are TRBV15 and TRBJ1-5; no definite D call. The CDR3 runs to 15 residues. Between the trimmed V and J ends, which lost 0 bases and 1 base, there was a span of 7 bases. Germline CDR1 and CDR2: LNHNV and YYDKDF (reference sequence).

The V and J genes are TRBV10-3 and TRBJ2-7, with 7 bases lining up with TRBD1. The CDR3 is 17 amino acids. The germline V gene encodes CDR1 ENHRY and CDR2 SYGVKD. V dropped 0 bases and J dropped 6; count of bases not matched to a gene: 14. This CDR3 is CAISESPLDRVGGEQYF. The CDR3 bases are TGTGCCATCAGTGAGTCCCCCCTAGACAGGGTGGGCGGCGAGCAGTACTTC.

This clonotype has ten or more counts. At one end the junction does not follow the germline gene, possibly because of a read error. The chain is built from TRBV14 and TRBJ1-3; no definite D call. Germline V lookup: CDR1 SGHDN, CDR2 FVKESK. This CDR3 region has 14 residues. The CDR3 bases are TGCGCCAGCAGCCCTTTGAGCTCTGGAAACACCATATATTTT. It yields the protein CASSPLSSGNTIYF.

There are many counts of this clonotype. The chain joins TRBV7-9 to TRBJ2-5; 9 positions match TRBD2. J lost 5 bases, V lost 4 bases, and 17 bases had no gene match. There are 18 residues in the CDR3. Germline loops: CDR1 SEHNR, CDR2 FQNEAQ (reference sequence). This CDR3 is CASSSAAERGARGETQYF. The CDR3 nucleotides are TGTGCCAGCAGCTCAGCCGCGGAGCGGGGGGCCCGGGGGGAGACCCAGTACTTC.

V gene TRBV7-3 combines with J gene TRBJ2-3; D is unclear. CDR3 length: 13 residues. V dropped 5 bases and J dropped 6 bases, with 12 bases sitting between them. Germline V gene lookup returns CDR1 SGHTA and CDR2 FQGTGA. CDR3 sequence reads: CASSRTPRDTQYF. The CDR3 nucleotides read TGTGCCAGCAGCCGAACCCCTCGGGATACGCAGTATTTT.

The table lists this clonotype with many counts. The gene calls are TRBV29-1 and TRBJ2-1; TRBD1 matches 8 bases. V gave up 3 bases and J gave up 6 bases; unmatched junction bases: 7. The CDR3 has 14 residues. Germline V gene data show CDR1 as SQVTM and CDR2 as ANQGSEA. The CDR3, as DNA: TGCAGCGTTGACTGGACAGGGATGGGCAATGAGCAGTTCTTC. This codes for CSVDWTGMGNEQFF.

This clonotype was observed a few times. The chain couples TRBV4-1 to TRBJ2-2; D not resolved. The CDR3 runs to 13 residues. CDR1 and CDR2 from the germline V gene are MGHRA and YSYEKL. Trimming shortened V by 0 bases and J by 5 bases, and 4 bases separated the two germline ends. The CDR3 DNA reads as TGCGCCAGCAGCCAAGAATGGACCGGGGAGCTGTTTTTT. Its translation is CASSQEWTGELFF.

The sample holds a few counts of this clonotype. The rearrangement joins TRBV2 to TRBJ2-2, with D possibly matching TRBD2 (7 bases). V lost 6 bases, J lost 5 bases, and 13 bases lay in between. The germline CDR1 and CDR2 sequences are SNHLY and FYNNEI. The CDR3 is 14 residues long. The CDR3 is CASRWGGRTGELFF. CDR3 DNA sequence: TGTGCCAGCAGATGGGGGGGCCGAACCGGGGAGCTGTTTTTT.

The chain employs TRBV10-3 and TRBJ1-5; the match to TRBD1 covers 7 bases. CDR1 and CDR2 (germline): ENHRY, SYGVKD. The trim removed 2 bases at V and 3 bases at J, leaving 1 base unmatched. CDR3 length: 14 amino acids. The CDR3 loop reads CAISEEGANQPQHF. In DNA form, the CDR3 reads TGTGCCATCAGTGAGGAGGGGGCCAATCAGCCCCAGCATTTT.

This clonotype was recorded many times. This sequence joins TRBV5-6 and TRBJ1-6, with D possibly being TRBD1 (5 bases). The V and J ends lost 4 bases and 13 bases respectively, with 12 bases between them. The CDR3 extends over 12 amino acids. Germline CDR1 and CDR2: SGHDT and YYEEEE. CDR3 sequence: CASSRGLGPLHF. The CDR3 DNA follows: TGTGCCAGCAGCAGGGGCCTGGGGCCCCTCCACTTT. Based on the CDR3 plus reference TRBV5-6 and TRBJ1-6, the full variable domain is DAGVTQSPTHLIKTRGQQVTLRCSPKSGHDTVSWYQQALGQGPQFIFQYYEEEERQRGNFPDRFSGHQFPNYSSELNVNALLLGDSALYLCASSRGLGPLHFGNGTRLTVT.

The rearrangement links TRBV29-1 to TRBJ1-1; TRBD1 is a possible D gene (5 bases). There are 14 residues in the CDR3. Germline V CDR1 and CDR2: SQVTM, ANQGSEA. The V end lost 6 bases, the J end lost 12 bases, and 26 bases lay between the germline ends. This CDR3 reads CSVSGSGANVLTFF. In DNA, the CDR3 is TGCAGCGTCTCCGGTTCTGGGGCCAACGTCCTGACTTTCTTT.

The chain carries TRBV25-1 and TRBJ1-2; 7 bases line up with TRBD1. This CDR3 region has 14 residues. The J segment lost 4 bases and the V segment lost 8 bases, leaving 10 bases of the junction unmatched. Looked up from germline, CDR1 is MGHDK and CDR2 is SYGVNS. CDR3: CASLVGGGLYGYTF. The CDR3 nucleotides read TGTGCCAGCTTAGTTGGAGGGGGCCTCTATGGCTACACCTTC.

The rearrangement joins TRBV10-3 to TRBJ1-5; D unclear. Trimming removed 5 bases from V and 2 bases from J, with 13 bases in between. CDR1 is ENHRY, CDR2 SYGVKD, per germline. This CDR3 has 15 residues. CDR3 protein: CAISTGERGNQPQHF. The DNA for the CDR3 is TGTGCCATCAGTACCGGGGAACGCGGCAATCAGCCCCAGCATTTT.

The V and J genes are TRBV2 and TRBJ2-5; 8 bases line up with TRBD2. Germline V gene lookup returns CDR1 SNHLY and CDR2 FYNNEI. There are 14 residues in the CDR3. J lost 5 bases, V lost 5 bases, and 7 bases had no gene match. CDR3 in DNA: TGTGCCAGCAGTCGTCCCGGGACTAGGGAGACCCAGTACTTC. Protein: CASSRPGTRETQYF. Supplemented by reference TRBV2 and TRBJ2-5, the full variable domain reads EPEVTQTPSHQVTQMGQEVILRCVPISNHLYFYWYRQILGQKVEFLVSFYNNEISEKSEIFDDQFSVERPDGSNFTLKIRSTKLEDSAMYFCASSRPGTRETQYFGPGTRLLVL.

This clonotype was recorded at least ten times. The rearrangement uses TRBV7-2 and TRBJ1-5; 8 nucleotides agree with TRBD1. Trimming took 10 bases from V and 5 from J; bases not matched to a gene: 7. Germline CDR1 is SGHTA and CDR2 is FQGNSA. This CDR3 comprises 13 residues. The CDR3 loop reads CAISTGVDQPQHF. Here the CDR3 DNA reads TGTGCCATCTCGACAGGGGTCGATCAGCCCCAGCATTTT. The complete variable domain, with remaining parts taken from reference TRBV7-2 and TRBJ1-5, reads GAGVSQSPSNKVTEKGKDVELRCDPISGHTALYWYRQSLGQGLEFLIYFQGNSAPDKSGLPSDRFSAERTGGSVSTLTIQRTQQEDSAVYLCAISTGVDQPQHFGDGTRLSIL.

The V gene is TRBV28, the J gene TRBJ2-5, with D possibly matching TRBD2 (7 bases). Trimming took 3 bases from V and 5 from J, leaving 19 bases between them. This CDR3 spans 16 amino acids. CDR1 and CDR2 (germline): MDHEN, SYDVKM. DNA for the CDR3: TGTGCCAGCAGTTTCACGGGGGGCGCGAGGGAGGAGACCCAGTACTTC. As protein: CASSFTGGAREETQYF.

This clonotype was seen only a few times. This sequence joins TRBV27 and TRBJ2-7; no reliable D call. The germline CDR1 and CDR2 sequences are MNHEY and SMNVEV (reference sequence). V was shortened by 4 bases and J by 5 bases, with 12 bases between the two germline ends. This CDR3 is built from 13 residues. This CDR3 reads CASSSSPRHEQYF. The CDR3 region has the DNA TGTGCCAGCAGTTCATCCCCCCGACACGAGCAGTACTTC.

This clonotype has ten or more counts. The J gene is TRBJ2-7, the V gene TRBV15; D may be TRBD1 (5 bases). CDR3 size: 14 residues. V dropped 3 bases and J dropped 6 bases, with 15 bases sitting between them. Germline CDR1 LNHNV, CDR2 YYDKDF (reference sequence). DNA for the CDR3: TGTGCCACCAGCAGTATCAGGGTCAAGGCCGAGCAGTACTTC. It translates to CATSSIRVKAEQYF.

The genes are TRBV10-2 and TRBJ1-2, with D possibly TRBD1 on 6 matching bases. This CDR3 is built from 14 residues. The V gene's germline CDR1 is WSHSY and CDR2 SAAADI. Trimming cost V 2 bases and J 7 bases, with 14 bases left between them. CDR3 bases: TGCGCCAGCAGTGAGCCGGACAGTTTCAGTGGCTACACCTTC. Encoded protein: CASSEPDSFSGYTF.

This clonotype has a count of ten or more. The chain joins TRBV9 to TRBJ2-2, with 8 bases fitting TRBD2. This CDR3 has 18 residues. V lost 0 bases and J lost 0; bases outside the gene matches: 7. The V gene's germline CDR1 is SGDLS and CDR2 YYNGEE. The CDR3: CASSVAKGLVANTGELFF. In DNA, the CDR3 is TGTGCCAGCAGCGTAGCAAAGGGACTAGTCGCGAACACCGGGGAGCTGTTTTTT. Full variable domain (remainder filled in from reference TRBV9 and TRBJ2-2): DSGVTQTPKHLITATGQRVTLRCSPRSGDLSVYWYQQSLDQGLQFLIQYYNGEERAKGNILERFSAQQFPDLHSELNLSSLELGDSALYFCASSVAKGLVANTGELFFGEGSRLTVL.

J is TRBJ2-3 and V is TRBV25-1; D is possibly TRBD2 (5 bases). The CDR3 sequence is 14 residues long. Germline V lookup: CDR1 MGHDK, CDR2 SYGVNS. The germline V and J ends were trimmed by 0 bases and 5 bases, with 9 bases remaining between them. DNA for the CDR3: TGTGCCAGCAGTGAATATAGGGAGATAGATACGCAGTATTTT. Encoded protein: CASSEYREIDTQYF.

This clonotype appeared many times. V usage is TRBV20-1 and J usage is TRBJ1-5; no firm D call. CDR1 and CDR2 from the germline V gene are DFQATT and SNEGSKA (reference sequence). The CDR3 consists of 12 residues. V gave up 6 bases and J gave up 2 bases, with 8 bases separating them. CDR3 amino acids: CSAHEGNQPQHF. In DNA form, the CDR3 reads TGCAGTGCCCACGAAGGCAATCAGCCCCAGCATTTT.